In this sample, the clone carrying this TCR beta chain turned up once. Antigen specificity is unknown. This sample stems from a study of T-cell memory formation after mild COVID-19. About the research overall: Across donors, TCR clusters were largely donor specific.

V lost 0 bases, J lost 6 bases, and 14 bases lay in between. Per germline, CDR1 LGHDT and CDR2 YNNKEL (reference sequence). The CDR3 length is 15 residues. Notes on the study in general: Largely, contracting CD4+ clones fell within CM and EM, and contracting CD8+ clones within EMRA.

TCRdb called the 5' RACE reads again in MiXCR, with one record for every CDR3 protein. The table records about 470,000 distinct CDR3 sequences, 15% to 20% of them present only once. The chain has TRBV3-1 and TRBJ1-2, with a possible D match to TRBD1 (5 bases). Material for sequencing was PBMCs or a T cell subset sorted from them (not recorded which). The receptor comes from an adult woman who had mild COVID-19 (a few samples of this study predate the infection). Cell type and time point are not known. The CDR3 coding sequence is TGTGCCAGCAGCCAAGATAGGGGACGGCCCAATGGCTACACCTTC. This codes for CASSQDRGRPNGYTF.